The 14 T cell receptor beta chains listed next were all sequenced from one sample in a study of cytomegalovirus exposure and HLA in healthy donors. It was with 60 Vbeta and 13 Jbeta primers that the PCR ran. Profiling relied on immunoSEQ multiplex PCR, and the TCRdb table lists in-frame clones only, not all of them. The table includes hundreds of thousands of clones, about 90% detected once. Sequenced material: PBMCs. The source is a woman aged 18-29 years in good health and CMV-seronegative.

The CDR3 protein is CASSLDRVYGGGYLSILNEQFF. CDR3 DNA sequence: TGCGCCAGCAGCTTGGACAGGGTTTATGGCGGGGGCTATTTAAGTATTTTGAATGAGCAGTTCTTC. This chain uses TRBV5-1 with TRBJ2-1; the D gene is possibly TRBD2 (7 bases). Germline CDR1 SGHRS, CDR2 YFSETQ. V was clipped by 0 bases and J by 7 bases, with 35 bases between them. The CDR3 has 22 residues.

This clone was detected once. J is TRBJ2-7 and V is TRBV7-6; a possible D gene is TRBD2 (5 bases). Per the germline V gene, CDR1 is SGHVS and CDR2 is FNYEAQ. The CDR3 consists of 17 residues. V lost 1 base, J lost 0 bases, and 16 bases lay in between. CDR3 region: CASSLEGGPRSSYEQYF. The CDR3 region has the DNA TGTGCCAGCAGCTTAGAGGGCGGGCCTCGATCCTCCTACGAGCAGTACTTC.

The chain links TRBV5-1 to TRBJ1-6, with a possible D match to TRBD1 (5 bases). V gave up 4 bases and J gave up 0 bases, with 20 bases separating them. Germline lookup yields CDR1 SGHRS and CDR2 YFSETQ. The CDR3 contains 19 residues. CDR3 coding DNA: TGCGCCAGCAGCCAAAACCCATTCAGGGAGGGCTCCTATAATTCACCCCTCCACTTT. Its protein product is CASSQNPFREGSYNSPLHF. The variable domain in full, with the rest retrieved from reference TRBV5-1 and TRBJ1-6, is KAGVTQTPRYLIKTRGQQVTLSCSPISGHRSVSWYQQTPGQGLQFLFEYFSETQRNKGNFPGRFSGRQFSNSRSEMNVSTLELGDSALYLCASSQNPFREGSYNSPLHFGNGTRLTVT.

This chain connects TRBV6-1 to TRBJ1-1; 9 nucleotides line up with TRBD1. V shed 5 bases and J 10 bases; nucleotides not matched to a gene: 8. The CDR3 covers 13 residues. CDR1 MNHNS and CDR2 SASEGT come from the germline V gene. This CDR3 is CASSQTGTGLAFF. CDR3 coding DNA: TGTGCCAGCAGTCAAACCGGGACAGGGTTAGCTTTCTTT.

This clone was seen only once. V gene TRBV4-1 combines with J gene TRBJ1-2; no firm D call. The CDR3 spans 16 residues. Deletions cut 8 bases from V and 0 bases from J, with 19 bases between. Germline CDR1 MGHRA, CDR2 YSYEKL. DNA of the CDR3: TGCGCCAGCGGCCCGGGGTCACACATCGCTAACTATGGCTACACCTTC. Amino acids: CASGPGSHIANYGYTF.

J is TRBJ1-1 and V is TRBV5-1; TRBD1 agrees at 8 bases. Germline CDR1 is SGHRS and CDR2 is YFSETQ. The trim removed 5 bases at V and 4 bases at J, leaving 10 bases unmatched. There are 15 residues in the CDR3. CDR3 nucleotides: TGCGCCAGCAGTTCGACAGGGGCGGGTGGCACTGAAGCTTTCTTT. Encoded protein: CASSSTGAGGTEAFF.

V gene TRBV5-4 combines with J gene TRBJ2-7; the D gene is possibly TRBD1 (6 bases). Trimming took off 4 bases at V and 4 bases at J, with 15 bases between the two ends. Germline CDR1 is SGHNT and CDR2 is YYREEE (reference sequence). CDR3 length: 14 residues. CDR3 region: CASSQDSGVYEQYF. CDR3 DNA: TGTGCCAGCAGCCAGGACAGTGGGGTTTACGAGCAGTACTTC. Looking up the rest from reference TRBV5-4 and TRBJ2-7 gives the full variable domain: ETGVTQSPTHLIKTRGQQVTLRCSSQSGHNTVSWYQQALGQGPQFIFQYYREEENGRGNFPPRFSGLQFPNYSSELNVNALELDDSALYLCASSQDSGVYEQYFGPGTRLTVT.

The chain recombines TRBV2 with TRBJ2-7; possible D gene TRBD1, 6 bases. V was pared by 8 bases and J by 0 bases, with 11 bases between. The germline V gene has CDR1 SNHLY and CDR2 FYNNEI. CDR3 length: 13 residues. The CDR3 coding sequence is TGTGCCAGCCTCTGGACAGCCTCCTACGAGCAGTACTTC. Its protein is CASLWTASYEQYF.

V and J are TRBV19 and TRBJ1-1, with 7 bases identical to TRBD1. CDR3 length: 15 residues. With 7 bases clipped from V and 0 bases from J, the junction kept 8 bases outside the gene matches. CDR1 and CDR2 from the germline V gene are LNHDA and SQIVND (reference sequence). The CDR3 bases are TGTGCCAGTAATGGGGGACAGACCATGAACACTGAAGCTTTCTTT. It specifies CASNGGQTMNTEAFF.

The rearrangement links TRBV10-2 to TRBJ1-2; D remains unclear. Germline CDR1 WSHSY, CDR2 SAAADI. The CDR3 is made up of 12 amino acids. The V gene lost 2 bases and the J gene lost 4 bases, with 5 bases spanning the gap. The DNA of the CDR3 is TGCGCCAGCAGTGAGGAGTTCTATGGCTACACCTTC. Translated: CASSEEFYGYTF.

The V call is TRBV13, the J call TRBJ2-3, with 9 bases that match TRBD2. The CDR3 totals 16 residues. V lost 3 bases, J lost 5 bases, and 9 bases stayed unmatched. Germline V CDR1 and CDR2: PRHDT, FYEKMQ (reference sequence). The DNA of the CDR3 is TGTGCCAGCAGCTTTGGTCTAGCGGGGTTCTTAGATACGCAGTATTTT. It specifies CASSFGLAGFLDTQYF.

This clone has more than one count but fewer than ten. The chain joins TRBV4-2 to TRBJ2-3, with TRBD2 identical over 11 bases. In germline, CDR1 is LGHNA, CDR2 YNFKEQ. CDR3 length: 16 residues. V lost 1 base to trimming and J lost 5 bases; unmatched junction nucleotides: 5. The DNA for the CDR3 is TGTGCCAGCAGCCAAGGAGTAGCGGGGGGGGGAGATACGCAGTATTTT. Translation: CASSQGVAGGGDTQYF.

This clone was detected only a few times. The chain links TRBV2 to TRBJ2-5; TRBD1 aligns across 10 bases. Matching the DNA end better, TRBJ2-7 makes the J call doubtful. Germline lookup yields CDR1 SNHLY and CDR2 FYNNEI. The CDR3 consists of 13 residues. The CDR3 DNA sequence: TGTGCCAGCAGTGAGGGACAGGGGTTCGAGCAGTACTTC. The encoded protein is CASSEGQGFEQYF.

The rearrangement links TRBV9 to TRBJ2-1; D may be TRBD2 (5 bases). V lost 1 base to trimming and J lost 9 bases, with 23 bases between them. CDR1 is SGDLS, CDR2 YYNGEE, per germline. The CDR3 has 17 amino acids. This CDR3 is CASSVMGDGVPSGEQFF. DNA of the CDR3: TGTGCCAGCAGCGTAATGGGAGACGGGGTTCCCTCAGGTGAGCAGTTCTTC.